What follows are 3 T cell receptor beta chains derived from one specimen sequenced in a study of cytomegalovirus exposure and HLA in healthy donors. PCR amplification relied on 60 Vbeta primers (plus 13 Jbeta primers). Measured with immunoSEQ multiplex PCR; TCRdb has only the in-frame clones, and not every one. The sample shows about 260,000 clones, roughly 70% of them seen only once. What was sequenced was PBMCs. Receptors originate from a female donor in good health and CMV-seronegative.

The chain couples TRBV5-4 to TRBJ2-7; 9 positions agree with TRBD1. V dropped 2 bases and J dropped 4; count of bases not matched to a gene: 7. CDR1 and CDR2 from the germline V gene are SGHNT and YYREEE (reference sequence). The CDR3 spans 15 residues. The CDR3 reads CASSFATGGRYEQYF. Written as DNA, the CDR3 is TGTGCCAGCAGCTTCGCGACAGGGGGAAGATACGAGCAGTACTTC.

The chain links TRBV4-1 to TRBJ2-5, with D hard to call. This CDR3 is built from 13 residues. V was trimmed by 1 base and J by 5 bases, leaving 8 bases between them. CDR1 and CDR2 from the germline V gene are MGHRA and YSYEKL. CDR3 nucleotides: TGCGCCAGCAGCCAAGGGCCGATTGAGACCCAGTACTTC. It translates to CASSQGPIETQYF.

The rearrangement uses TRBV30 and TRBJ2-2; 9 nucleotides agree with TRBD1. The CDR3 is 14 residues long. V trimming: 5 bases; J trimming: 3 bases; junction bases outside the gene matches: 4. Germline V gene data show CDR1 as GTSNPN and CDR2 as SVGIG (reference sequence). CDR3 amino acids: CAWGTGRYTGELFF. For the CDR3, the DNA is TGTGCCTGGGGGACAGGGAGATACACCGGGGAGCTGTTTTTT.